This record looks at one T cell receptor beta chain sequence and its context. Data came from immunoSEQ multiplex PCR; TCRdb stores just in-frame clones and leaves some out. The sample has approximately 30,000 clones, about 88% seen once. This CDR3 comprises 14 residues. Trimming pared 3 bases from V and 9 bases from J, leaving 15 bases between. Germline V gene sequence: CDR1 LNHDA, CDR2 SQIVND (reference sequence). The record originates from a study of T cell changes during pregnancy in multiple sclerosis. Material: CD8+ T cells from peripheral blood mononuclear cells, obtained in the second trimester of pregnancy. The chain carries TRBV19 and TRBJ2-1, with TRBD1 as a possible D gene (6 bases). The clonotype was recovered from a female donor with multiple sclerosis, enrolled in a pregnancy study. CDR3 sequence: CASSIILGGLEQFF. In DNA form, the CDR3 reads TGTGCCAGTAGTATCATCCTTGGGGGCCTTGAGCAGTTCTTC.